These T cell receptor beta chains were read from a single sample in a study of CXCR3-negative and CXCR3-positive naive CD8 T cells. One entry per CDR3 protein, without DNA, is what TCRdb gives after re-calling the 5' RACE reads. This sample lists fewer than 95,000 distinct CDR3 sequences; its ten largest clones have around 1.5%. The sample comprised naive CXCR3- CD8+ T cells from blood. Receptors were obtained from a human donor in good health. Some clones in this sample may be carry-over from other donors' samples. CDR3s include the opening cysteine and the closing phenylalanine or tryptophan.

J gene	V gene	CDR3 protein
TRBJ2-3	TRBV27	CASSLWSSTDTQYF
TRBJ2-1	TRBV6-5	CASSLHYDTGFHEQFF
TRBJ2-7	TRBV11-2	CASSLMGTSAYYEQYF
TRBJ2-7	TRBV29-1	CSARTVGTYEQYF
TRBJ2-1	TRBV12-3/TRBV12-4	CASSLGGNEQFF
TRBJ2-1	TRBV7-6	CASSPRDNEQFF
TRBJ1-1	TRBV6-2/TRBV6-3	CASSRRGRMNTEAFF
TRBJ1-1	TRBV9	CASSDHRARMNTEAFF
TRBJ2-5	TRBV7-2	CASSPRKERRGYQETQYF
TRBJ2-7	TRBV4-3	CASSDIGQSYEQYF
TRBJ2-1	TRBV9	CASSVALNGTSPNEQFF
TRBJ2-3	TRBV28	CASEGESTDTQHF
TRBJ2-1	TRBV6-5	CASRYEGGRGNEQFF
TRBJ1-6	TRBV12-3/TRBV12-4	CASSFLLGNSPLHF
TRBJ2-1	TRBV21-1	CAGSKGTSGSSYNEQFF
TRBJ2-5	TRBV29-1	CSARDGYQETQYF
TRBJ2-4	TRBV28	CASSFFREGIAKNIQYF
TRBJ1-2	TRBV25-1	CASSEYTGEGYTF